A single sample is the source of the 15 T cell receptor beta chains below, sequenced in a study of T cell repertoires in aging, cancer and after chemotherapy. TRB rearrangements spanning V, D and J were amplified using mixed TRB-A/B primers. TCRdb ran MiXCR on the multiplex PCR reads and lists one entry per CDR3 protein. The table lists 1,600 or so distinct CDR3 sequences, around 25% of them singletons. Amplification of TCR beta used genomic DNA extracted from peripheral blood. Sequencing used blood. These receptors all stem from a human donor with a solid tumor.

This clonotype was observed a few times. The CDR3, as DNA: TGTGCCAGCGGGCGGATAGGCAGTGGCTCGGAGACCCAGTACTTC. Translating it yields CASGRIGSGSETQYF. This chain uses TRBV6-1 with TRBJ2-5; D is unclear. The V gene lost 8 bases and the J gene lost 5 bases, with 21 bases spanning the gap. This CDR3 has 15 amino acids. Germline CDR1 is MNHNS and CDR2 is SASEGT.

This clonotype showed up just a few times. The chain uses TRBV5-1 and TRBJ1-5; D is unclear. V was shortened by 0 bases and J by 4 bases, with 8 bases between the two germline ends. The germline CDR1 and CDR2 sequences are SGHRS and YFSETQ. The CDR3 sequence is 14 residues long. In DNA, the CDR3 is TGCGCCAGCAGCTTGGATGCAGTGAATCAGCCCCAGCATTTT. Its translation: CASSLDAVNQPQHF.

Written as DNA, the CDR3 is TGCAGTGCTGACCCACTAGTTACAGATACGCAGTATTTT. This gives the protein CSADPLVTDTQYF. The chain combines TRBV20-1 with TRBJ2-3, with D possibly TRBD2 on 5 matching bases. The CDR3 contains 13 residues. Germline V gene sequence: CDR1 DFQATT, CDR2 SNEGSKA (reference sequence). Trimming pared 5 bases from V and 3 bases from J, leaving 12 bases between.

This clonotype was recorded a few times. Written as DNA, the CDR3 is TGCAGTGCTAGAGATTCCCCGGGGACAGGGTGGGGGGGCTACACCTTC. It specifies CSARDSPGTGWGGYTF. The rearrangement links TRBV20-1 to TRBJ1-2; 9 bases align to TRBD1. CDR3 length equals 16 residues. The V segment lost 0 bases and the J segment 8 bases; nucleotides outside the gene matches: 13. The germline CDR1 and CDR2 sequences are DFQATT and SNEGSKA (reference sequence).

Only a few counts were recorded for this clonotype. The chain recombines TRBV20-1 with TRBJ1-5; D is perhaps TRBD1 (6 bases). Between the trimmed V and J ends, which lost 6 bases and 4 bases, there was a span of 10 bases. The germline V gene has CDR1 DFQATT and CDR2 SNEGSKA (reference sequence). This CDR3 region has 12 residues. The CDR3 loop reads CSAHQGNQPQHF. For the CDR3, the DNA is TGCAGTGCACACCAGGGGAATCAGCCCCAGCATTTT.

The chain is built from TRBV20-1 and TRBJ1-5; 8 bases are shared with TRBD1. Germline V CDR1 and CDR2: DFQATT, SNEGSKA (reference sequence). V lost 5 bases, J lost 9 bases, and 9 bases stayed unmatched. The CDR3 has 13 amino acids. The CDR3 loop reads CSAGTGAFLPQHF. The CDR3, as DNA: TGCAGTGCTGGGACAGGAGCCTTCCTGCCCCAGCATTTT.

This clonotype was found a few times. The chain employs TRBV27 and TRBJ2-7, with D perhaps TRBD1 (6 bases). V was pared by 0 bases and J by 10 bases, with 16 bases between. Per germline, CDR1 MNHEY and CDR2 SMNVEV (reference sequence). This CDR3 spans 14 amino acids. The CDR3 DNA sequence: TGTGCCAGCAGTTTATCGGCGACAGGCCGCCTCCAGTACTTC. Protein product: CASSLSATGRLQYF.

This clonotype was recorded only once. A clone one base away is much larger, so this may be a read error. The chain combines TRBV5-6 with TRBJ1-6; D gene unclear. CDR3 length: 12 amino acids. V gave up 0 bases and J gave up 11 bases, with 6 bases separating them. Germline values: CDR1 SGHDT, CDR2 YYEEEE. DNA for the CDR3: TGTGCCAGCAGCTTGGCCCTTCCACCCCTCCACTTT. It specifies CASSLALPPLHF.

Concerning this clonotype: It may be a read error: a sequence one base away is much more abundant. Here the CDR3 reads CSASTSGSTHGQYF. The CDR3 region has the DNA TGCAGTGCTAGCACTAGCGGGAGCACCCACGGGCAGTACTTC. This chain uses TRBV20-1 with TRBJ2-7; 11 bases line up with TRBD2. CDR3 length equals 14 residues. Germline values: CDR1 DFQATT, CDR2 SNEGSKA (reference sequence). V shed 3 bases and J 9 bases; nucleotides not matched to a gene: 10.

This clonotype has more than one count but fewer than ten. The chain employs TRBV11-2 and TRBJ2-1; 7 bases are shared with TRBD2. This CDR3 comprises 18 residues. Trimming removed 1 base from V and 1 base from J; junction bases left unmatched: 10. The germline V gene has CDR1 SGHAT and CDR2 FQNNGV. The DNA of the CDR3 is TGTGCCAGCAGCTTAGCACCCGGGGGAGGGTTTTCCTACAATGAGCAGTTCTTC. This encodes CASSLAPGGGFSYNEQFF.

The rearrangement links TRBV19 to TRBJ1-1; TRBD1 aligns across 10 bases. Germline lookup yields CDR1 LNHDA and CDR2 SQIVND (reference sequence). The CDR3 covers 14 residues. The junction had 3 bases not matched to a gene; V was cut back by 0 bases and J by 8 bases. The CDR3 here is CASSIDDRGLEAFF. The CDR3 bases are TGTGCCAGTAGTATAGATGACAGGGGGCTGGAAGCTTTCTTT. The whole variable domain, remainder taken from reference TRBV19 and TRBJ1-1, is DGGITQSPKYLFRKEGQNVTLSCEQNLNHDAMYWYRQDPGQGLRLIYYSQIVNDFQKGDIAEGYSVSREKKESFPLTVTSAQKNPTAFYLCASSIDDRGLEAFFGQGTRLTVV.

This clonotype was picked up a small number of times. The chain combines TRBV20-1 with TRBJ1-1; 7 nucleotides align to TRBD1. V shed 2 bases and J 3 bases; nucleotides not matched to a gene: 6. There are 14 residues in the CDR3. Germline V CDR1 and CDR2: DFQATT, SNEGSKA (reference sequence). CDR3 DNA: TGCAGTGCTAGACTCGGGACAGCGGACACTGAAGCTTTCTTT. Its protein is CSARLGTADTEAFF.

This clonotype came up a few times. V and J are TRBV15 and TRBJ1-1; no clear D. This CDR3 region has 13 residues. Trimming cost V 0 bases and J 11 bases, with 13 bases left between them. Germline V gene data show CDR1 as LNHNV and CDR2 as YYDKDF (reference sequence). The CDR3 DNA reads as TGTGCCACCAGCAGAGATCTCCAGGCTCCCGCTTTCTTT. This gives the protein CATSRDLQAPAFF.

The chain links TRBV27 to TRBJ2-3; D might be TRBD1 (5 bases). Germline assignment: CDR1 MNHEY and CDR2 SMNVEV (reference sequence). The CDR3 runs 17 residues. With 5 bases removed from V and 4 bases from J, the gap between germline ends came to 22 bases. CDR3 residues: CASSQLWQQVNADTQYF. DNA of the CDR3: TGTGCCAGCAGTCAACTCTGGCAACAGGTCAATGCAGATACGCAGTATTTT.

As to this clonotype: This may be a read error, as it is one base from a much larger clone. The chain links TRBV20-1 to TRBJ2-3; 9 nucleotides match TRBD2. Germline CDR1 DFQATT, CDR2 SNEGSKA (reference sequence). The V segment lost 4 bases and the J segment 0 bases; nucleotides outside the gene matches: 2. The CDR3 is made up of 14 amino acids. DNA for the CDR3: TGCAGTGCTACTAGCGGGGCTAGCACAGATACGCAGTATTTT. It is translated as CSATSGASTDTQYF.